What follows are 32 T cell receptor beta chains derived from one specimen sequenced in a study of blood T cell repertoires in COVID-19. Generated by immunoSEQ multiplex PCR, the TCRdb table keeps only in-frame clones and is missing some. The sample lists around 500,000 clones, roughly 90% occurring once. The specimen was PBMCs or T cells enriched from blood (not recorded which). The receptors stem from a woman aged 40-49 years who had recovered from COVID-19.

The chain recombines TRBV5-4 with TRBJ1-1, with D tentatively TRBD1 (6 bases). Germline lookup yields CDR1 SGHNT and CDR2 YYREEE (reference sequence). There are 14 residues in the CDR3. The V end was cut by 9 bases, the J end by 5 bases, with 20 bases between. In DNA, the CDR3 is TGTGCCACGGCCTTCACAGGGAGGGGAACTGAAGCTTTCTTT. Translating gives CATAFTGRGTEAFF.

V usage is TRBV5-4 and J usage is TRBJ1-1; D not certain. This CDR3 is built from 15 residues. Trimming removed 0 bases from V and 0 bases from J, with 9 bases in between. Germline CDR1 SGHNT, CDR2 YYREEE (reference sequence). Here the CDR3 reads CASSLDMAVNTEAFF. As DNA, the CDR3 is TGTGCCAGCAGCTTGGATATGGCCGTGAACACTGAAGCTTTCTTT.

This clone showed up just a few times. Other nucleotide sequences from this sample produce the same CDR3. The rearrangement links TRBV12-3 or TRBV12-4 to TRBJ1-5; D call uncertain. Trimming pared 3 bases from V and 4 bases from J, leaving 7 bases between. The CDR3 is 13 amino acids. CDR3 protein: CASSLTGNQPQHF. The CDR3 DNA reads as TGTGCCAGCAGTTTGACGGGAAATCAGCCCCAGCATTTT.

The chain carries TRBV4-3 and TRBJ1-2; D is undetermined. Germline lookup yields CDR1 LGHNA and CDR2 YSLEER. This CDR3 region has 16 residues. V dropped 0 bases and J dropped 4 bases, with 15 bases sitting between them. Written as DNA, the CDR3 is TGCGCCAGCAGCCAAGATAGAGGGTTGGCAGGCTATGGCTACACCTTC. Amino acid sequence: CASSQDRGLAGYGYTF.

V gene TRBV5-1 combines with J gene TRBJ1-4, with 9 bases aligning to TRBD1. CDR3 length: 14 amino acids. J was trimmed by 8 bases and V by 4 bases; bases with no gene match: 6. Germline V gene lookup returns CDR1 SGHRS and CDR2 YFSETQ. The CDR3 sequence is CASSARQGEEKLFF. The CDR3, as DNA: TGCGCCAGCAGCGCCCGACAGGGGGAAGAAAAACTGTTTTTT.

The sample holds many counts of this clone. This sequence joins TRBV10-2 and TRBJ2-1; 7 bases are shared with TRBD1. Germline V CDR1 and CDR2: WSHSY, SAAADI. The CDR3 runs to 16 residues. The junction had 8 bases not matched to a gene; V was cut back by 6 bases and J by 0 bases. This CDR3 reads CASSSTGALSYNEQFF. DNA of the CDR3: TGCGCCAGCAGCTCTACAGGGGCCCTCTCCTACAATGAGCAGTTCTTC.

V is TRBV20-1 and J is TRBJ2-7, with TRBD2 matching over 14 bases. V gave up 3 bases and J gave up 0 bases; unmatched junction bases: 13. The V gene's germline CDR1 is DFQATT and CDR2 SNEGSKA (reference sequence). This CDR3 has 19 amino acids. CDR3 sequence (DNA): TGCAGTGCTAGTGAAAGACTAGCGGGAGGGCCCACGAGCTCCTACGAGCAGTACTTC. Its protein product is CSASERLAGGPTSSYEQYF.

This clone was counted only a few times. DNA for the CDR3: TGTGCCAGCAGTCTTCAGGCGAACACCGGGGAGCTGTTTTTT. It codes for CASSLQANTGELFF. The chain uses TRBV2 and TRBJ2-2; D gene uncertain. The CDR3 totals 14 residues. From germline, CDR1 is SNHLY and CDR2 FYNNEI. V was clipped by 5 bases and J by 0 bases, with 7 bases between them.

This rearrangement joins TRBV4-3 to TRBJ1-6, with D maybe TRBD1 (5 bases). The germline V and J ends were trimmed by 4 bases and 10 bases, with 11 bases remaining between them. This CDR3 is built from 13 residues. From germline, CDR1 is LGHNA and CDR2 YSLEER. Here the CDR3 reads CASSPQGKSPLHF. In nucleotides, the CDR3 is TGCGCCAGCAGCCCGCAGGGAAAATCACCCCTCCACTTT.

This chain links TRBV5-1 with TRBJ2-1; D remains unclear. The germline CDR1 and CDR2 sequences are SGHRS and YFSETQ. V gave up 3 bases and J gave up 5 bases, with 12 bases separating them. The CDR3 covers 14 residues. The CDR3 sequence is CASSWAVLDNEQFF. CDR3 bases: TGCGCCAGCAGCTGGGCCGTTTTGGACAATGAGCAGTTCTTC. The full variable domain, completed using reference TRBV5-1 and TRBJ2-1, is KAGVTQTPRYLIKTRGQQVTLSCSPISGHRSVSWYQQTPGQGLQFLFEYFSETQRNKGNFPGRFSGRQFSNSRSEMNVSTLELGDSALYLCASSWAVLDNEQFFGPGTRLTVL.

This clone has a handful of counts. The genes are TRBV29-1 and TRBJ1-1; perhaps TRBD1 as D (6 bases). The V gene's germline CDR1 is SQVTM and CDR2 ANQGSEA. With 8 bases removed from V and 1 base from J, the gap between germline ends came to 23 bases. The CDR3 has 16 amino acids. The CDR3 coding sequence is TGCAGCTACTCAGGGGCCCTGCAAGGCGGGAACACTGAAGCTTTCTTT. As protein: CSYSGALQGGNTEAFF.

The gene calls are TRBV3-1 (or the pseudogene TRBV3-2) and TRBJ2-3; TRBD1 matches 8 bases. The germline CDR1 and CDR2 sequences are LGHDT and YNNKEL (reference sequence). The CDR3 has 15 residues. V was clipped by 4 bases and J by 2 bases; unmatched bases: 5. The CDR3 loop is CASSPGTGLTDTQYF. DNA for the CDR3: TGTGCCAGCAGCCCGGGGACAGGTCTCACAGATACGCAGTATTTT.

This chain connects TRBV5-6 to TRBJ1-1, with TRBD1 matching 10 bases. CDR1 and CDR2 (germline): SGHDT, YYEEEE. The CDR3 length is 15 residues. The junction had 5 bases not matched to a gene; V was cut back by 3 bases and J by 3 bases. CDR3 bases: TGTGCCAGCAGCTCTCGAGGACAGGGGGACACTGAAGCTTTCTTT. Translation: CASSSRGQGDTEAFF.

The chain uses TRBV7-2 and TRBJ1-3; a weak D match, TRBD1 (5 bases). Trimming took 2 bases from V and 0 from J, leaving 5 bases between them. The CDR3 runs to 14 residues. Germline V gene lookup returns CDR1 SGHTA and CDR2 FQGNSA. The DNA for the CDR3 is TGTGCCAGCAGCTTACAGGGCTCTGGAAACACCATATATTTT. Residues: CASSLQGSGNTIYF. Full variable domain (remainder filled in from reference TRBV7-2 and TRBJ1-3): GAGVSQSPSNKVTEKGKDVELRCDPISGHTALYWYRQSLGQGLEFLIYFQGNSAPDKSGLPSDRFSAERTGGSVSTLTIQRTQQEDSAVYLCASSLQGSGNTIYFGEGSWLTVV.

This rearrangement joins TRBV20-1 to TRBJ2-3; D gene uncertain. The germline V gene encodes CDR1 DFQATT and CDR2 SNEGSKA (reference sequence). The CDR3 is 11 amino acids. The germline V and J ends were trimmed by 7 bases and 2 bases, with 7 bases remaining between them. CDR3 protein: CSDQYTDTQYF. As DNA, the CDR3 is TGCAGTGATCAGTACACAGATACGCAGTATTTT.

V is TRBV4-3 and J is TRBJ1-5; no clear D gene. CDR3 length equals 19 residues. Trimming pared 0 bases from V and 1 base from J, leaving 19 bases between. The germline CDR1 and CDR2 sequences are LGHNA and YSLEER. CDR3 bases: TGCGCCAGCAGCCAAGATGTCGAACGCCCGAGTCGAAGCAATCAGCCCCAGCATTTT. Protein: CASSQDVERPSRSNQPQHF.

The V gene is TRBV11-2, the J gene TRBJ2-2, with TRBD2 as a possible D gene (6 bases). In germline, CDR1 is SGHAT, CDR2 FQNNGV. Trimming stripped 3 bases from V and 1 base from J, with 9 bases between. The CDR3 contains 15 residues. This chain's CDR3 is CASSFGGLNTGELFF. For the CDR3, the DNA is TGTGCCAGCAGCTTCGGAGGGCTGAACACCGGGGAGCTGTTTTTT.

J is TRBJ2-1 and V is TRBV15; D gene ambiguous. Germline V gene sequence: CDR1 LNHNV, CDR2 YYDKDF (reference sequence). V was pared by 0 bases and J by 0 bases, with 6 bases between. This CDR3 comprises 15 residues. Here the CDR3 reads CATSRELFSYNEQFF. CDR3 nucleotides: TGTGCCACCAGCAGAGAATTATTCTCCTACAATGAGCAGTTCTTC. Based on the CDR3 plus reference TRBV15 and TRBJ2-1, the full variable domain is DAMVIQNPRYQVTQFGKPVTLSCSQTLNHNVMYWYQQKSSQAPKLLFHYYDKDFNNEADTPDNFQSRRPNTSFCFLDIRSPGLGDTAMYLCATSRELFSYNEQFFGPGTRLTVL.

The V gene is TRBV10-2, the J gene TRBJ2-7; perhaps TRBD2 as D (5 bases). V lost 3 bases, J lost 7 bases, and 7 bases lay in between. This CDR3 is built from 11 residues. The V gene's germline CDR1 is WSHSY and CDR2 SAAADI. The CDR3 loop reads CASSDWEEQYF. In DNA form, the CDR3 reads TGCGCCAGCAGTGATTGGGAGGAGCAGTACTTC.

This clone was detected once. J is TRBJ2-1 and V is TRBV12-3 or TRBV12-4; 9 positions agree with TRBD1. This CDR3 comprises 13 residues. Losses at the gene ends were 5 bases for V and 9 bases for J; bases not matched to a gene: 5. In DNA, the CDR3 is TGTGCCAGCAGTCGACAGGGGGTAGGTGAGCAGTTCTTC. Amino acid sequence: CASSRQGVGEQFF.

V gene TRBV15 combines with J gene TRBJ2-5; D is unclear. CDR3 length: 12 amino acids. CDR1 is LNHNV and CDR2 is YYDKDF in the germline V gene (reference sequence). The V gene lost 3 bases and the J gene lost 4 bases, with 6 bases spanning the gap. The CDR3 region is CATSRELETQYF. The CDR3, as DNA: TGTGCCACCAGCAGGGAGCTAGAGACCCAGTACTTC.

This clone came up a few times. This rearrangement joins TRBV7-6 to TRBJ1-5; 8 positions match TRBD1. The CDR3 has 17 residues. V lost 5 bases to trimming and J lost 2 bases; unmatched junction nucleotides: 11. Germline V gene sequence: CDR1 SGHVS, CDR2 FNYEAQ. The CDR3 DNA is TGTGCCAGCAGCGAGAATCAGGGGGCTTTGGGCAATCAGCCCCAGCATTTT. It yields the protein CASSENQGALGNQPQHF. The whole variable domain, filled in from reference TRBV7-6 and TRBJ1-5, reads GAGVSQSPRYKVTKRGQDVALRCDPISGHVSLYWYRQALGQGPEFLTYFNYEAQQDKSGLPNDRFSAERPEGSISTLTIQRTEQRDSAMYRCASSENQGALGNQPQHFGDGTRLSIL.

J is TRBJ1-2 and V is TRBV11-2; 9 nucleotides line up with TRBD1. Germline V gene data show CDR1 as SGHAT and CDR2 as FQNNGV. With 5 bases clipped from V and 4 bases from J, the junction kept 8 bases outside the gene matches. The CDR3 totals 15 residues. The CDR3 nucleotides read TGTGCCAGCAGCATAATGACAGGGGGGAGCTATGGCTACACCTTC. Residues: CASSIMTGGSYGYTF.

The CDR3 DNA reads as TGTGCCAGTAGTATTCGATTAGCGGGAGGCGGGGATACGCAGTATTTT. As protein: CASSIRLAGGGDTQYF. This chain uses TRBV19 with TRBJ2-3, with TRBD2 identical over 10 bases. V dropped 3 bases and J dropped 6; count of bases not matched to a gene: 9. CDR1 and CDR2 from the germline V gene are LNHDA and SQIVND (reference sequence). This CDR3 is 16 amino acids long.

CDR3 nucleotides: TGTGCCATCAACCCCTACAGGGAGAACTATGGCTACACCTTC. The encoded protein is CAINPYRENYGYTF. The chain employs TRBV10-3 and TRBJ1-2; a possible D gene is TRBD1 (6 bases). The CDR3 has 14 amino acids. Looked up from germline, CDR1 is ENHRY and CDR2 is SYGVKD. Between the trimmed V and J ends, which lost 7 bases and 2 bases, there was a span of 14 bases.

The genes are TRBV4-3 and TRBJ2-1; 8 positions match TRBD2. CDR1 LGHNA and CDR2 YSLEER come from the germline V gene. This CDR3 has 17 residues. V was clipped by 3 bases and J by 1 base; unmatched bases: 8. For the CDR3, the DNA is TGCGCCAGCAGCCAGGAACCGGGACTAGGGTCCTACAATGAGCAGTTCTTC. It codes for CASSQEPGLGSYNEQFF.

CDR3 loop: CASSPQQPSGANVLTF. Written as DNA, the CDR3 is TGTGCCAGCAGTCCACAACAGCCCTCTGGGGCCAACGTCCTGACTTTC. V usage is TRBV2 and J usage is TRBJ2-6, with D hard to call. Per the germline V gene, CDR1 is SNHLY and CDR2 is FYNNEI. V was pared by 5 bases and J by 0 bases, with 11 bases between. This CDR3 is built from 16 residues.

The chain joins TRBV6-2 or TRBV6-3 to TRBJ1-2; TRBD1 aligns across 9 bases. CDR3 length: 18 residues. V lost 1 base and J lost 2; bases outside the gene matches: 11. Germline CDR1 reads MNHEY; CDR2 reads SVGEGT. This chain's CDR3 is CASSYFSIGTGRNYGYTF. The CDR3 bases are TGTGCCAGCAGTTACTTCTCGATCGGGACAGGGAGGAACTATGGCTACACCTTC.

This clone was picked up one time. This sequence joins TRBV6-2 or TRBV6-3 and TRBJ2-1; TRBD2 matches at 11 bases. Germline assignment: CDR1 MNHEY and CDR2 SVGEGT. CDR3 length: 18 amino acids. Trimming cost V 2 bases and J 10 bases; bases outside gene matches: 16. CDR3 nucleotides: TGTGCCAGCAGTTACCCCACTAGCGGGAGAGCCCAGAGGGAGGAGCAGTTCTTC. Amino acid sequence: CASSYPTSGRAQREEQFF.

Worth noting for this clone: Other DNA sequences of this sample code for an identical CDR3. This chain connects TRBV3-1 (or the pseudogene TRBV3-2) to TRBJ2-7, with a tentative D call TRBD1 (5 bases). Germline CDR1 and CDR2: LGHDT and YNNKEL (reference sequence). Trimming removed 1 base at V and 1 base at J, with 5 bases between. The CDR3 extends over 13 amino acids. The CDR3 DNA is TGTGCCAGCAGCCAAGGACAGTCCTACGAGCAGTACTTC. This sequence encodes CASSQGQSYEQYF.

This CDR3 is CASSRLGQFTDTQYF. The CDR3 region has the DNA TGTGCCAGCAGCCGATTGGGACAGTTCACAGATACGCAGTATTTT. J is TRBJ2-3 and V is TRBV7-9; 7 bases fit TRBD1. The germline gives CDR1 SEHNR, CDR2 FQNEAQ (reference sequence). This CDR3 is 15 amino acids long. V shed 5 bases, J shed 2 bases, and the junction held 7 bases outside the gene matches.

The genes are TRBV3-1 (or the pseudogene TRBV3-2) and TRBJ1-1, with D possibly matching TRBD1 (5 bases). Germline values: CDR1 LGHDT, CDR2 YNNKEL (reference sequence). The CDR3 loop spans 13 amino acids. The ends were cut back, 3 bases at V and 3 bases at J, with 8 bases in the middle. The CDR3 coding sequence is TGTGCCAGCAGCCAGGGGGGACACACTGAAGCTTTCTTT. This gives the protein CASSQGGHTEAFF.